The 10 T cell receptor beta chains in this list originate from one sample, sequenced in a study of lymphopenia after photon versus proton radiotherapy. Some clones are missing from TCRdb's copy, which holds only in-frame ones; the method was immunoSEQ multiplex PCR. The sample lists about 20,000 clones, 80% to 90% occurring once. The specimen was peripheral blood, collected from a patient treated with proton-based radiotherapy. These receptors were taken from an older man with pancreatic cancer.

This clone was picked up one time. V gene TRBV7-9 combines with J gene TRBJ2-3; tentative D call: TRBD1 (5 bases). V was pared by 5 bases and J by 2 bases, with 17 bases between. Germline-derived CDR1 and CDR2 are SEHNR and FQNEAQ (reference sequence). The CDR3 covers 16 residues. This CDR3 is CASSPPDRSNTDTQYF. Written as DNA, the CDR3 is TGTGCCAGCAGCCCACCCGACAGAAGTAACACAGATACGCAGTATTTT.

The chain couples TRBV5-1 to TRBJ2-1, with D unresolved. In germline, CDR1 is SGHRS, CDR2 YFSETQ. The V and J ends lost 4 bases and 2 bases respectively, with 7 bases between them. The CDR3 sequence is 13 residues long. The CDR3 DNA follows: TGCGCCAGCAGCCCCGACACCTACAATGAGCAGTTCTTC. It yields the protein CASSPDTYNEQFF.

The V call is TRBV11-2, the J call TRBJ1-1; no clear D gene. Germline-derived CDR1 and CDR2 are SGHAT and FQNNGV. With 5 bases removed from V and 1 base from J, the gap between germline ends came to 14 bases. This CDR3 has 15 residues. CDR3 loop: CASSATDGGNTEAFF. The CDR3, as DNA: TGTGCCAGCAGCGCGACGGACGGAGGGAACACTGAAGCTTTCTTT.

The gene calls are TRBV7-6 and TRBJ1-1, with TRBD1 identical over 7 bases. Germline V gene sequence: CDR1 SGHVS, CDR2 FNYEAQ. The CDR3 is 14 residues long. After removal of 5 bases from V and 4 bases from J, the junction contained 7 bases not matched to a gene. The CDR3 nucleotides are TGTGCCAGCAGCCCGAACAGGGGTGTCACTGAAGCTTTCTTT. It yields the protein CASSPNRGVTEAFF.

This clone was counted only a few times. The chain couples TRBV11-2 to TRBJ1-1; unclear D gene. Trimming took off 0 bases at V and 6 bases at J, with 14 bases between the two ends. The CDR3 runs 15 residues. CDR1 SGHAT and CDR2 FQNNGV come from the germline V gene. In nucleotides, the CDR3 is TGTGCCAGCAGCTTAGATAATAAAAGGTGGGCTGAAGCTTTCTTT. It yields the protein CASSLDNKRWAEAFF.

This rearrangement joins TRBV5-1 to TRBJ1-1; D possibly corresponds to TRBD1 (6 bases). The CDR3 totals 16 residues. The V end was cut by 3 bases, the J end by 0 bases, with 15 bases between. The germline gives CDR1 SGHRS, CDR2 YFSETQ. The CDR3 nucleotides read TGCGCCAGCAGCTCCCCGGGACACTCTCTGAACACTGAAGCTTTCTTT. The encoded protein is CASSSPGHSLNTEAFF. The full variable domain, completed using reference TRBV5-1 and TRBJ1-1, is KAGVTQTPRYLIKTRGQQVTLSCSPISGHRSVSWYQQTPGQGLQFLFEYFSETQRNKGNFPGRFSGRQFSNSRSEMNVSTLELGDSALYLCASSSPGHSLNTEAFFGQGTRLTVV.

CDR3 sequence: CASSLRDRGHGYTF. DNA for the CDR3: TGCGCCAGCAGCTTGAGGGACAGGGGACATGGCTACACCTTC. The chain employs TRBV5-1 and TRBJ1-2; TRBD1 aligns across 10 bases. The CDR3 has 14 residues. V lost 1 base and J lost 6; bases outside the gene matches: 3. Per germline, CDR1 SGHRS and CDR2 YFSETQ.

The chain employs TRBV27 and TRBJ1-1; a possible D gene is TRBD1 (6 bases). The CDR3 has 16 amino acids. The V end was cut by 8 bases, the J end by 5 bases, with 24 bases between. CDR1 and CDR2 from the germline V gene are MNHEY and SMNVEV (reference sequence). The CDR3 here is CASPSGEGDRWTEAFF. The DNA of the CDR3 is TGTGCCAGCCCCTCCGGGGAGGGGGACCGATGGACTGAAGCTTTCTTT.

The chain links TRBV11-1 to TRBJ2-2; 8 bases match TRBD1. The length of the CDR3 is 14 residues. Trimming cost V 4 bases and J 5 bases; bases outside gene matches: 3. CDR1 SGHAT and CDR2 FQDESV come from the germline V gene (reference sequence). The CDR3 DNA reads TGTGCCAGCAGCTCGGACAGGGAAACCGGGGAGCTGTTTTTT. Its protein product is CASSSDRETGELFF. The entire variable domain, with the rest obtained from reference TRBV11-1 and TRBJ2-2, is as follows: EAEVAQSPRYKITEKSQAVAFWCDPISGHATLYWYRQILGQGPELLVQFQDESVVDDSQLPKDRFSAERLKGVDSTLKIQPAELGDSAMYLCASSSDRETGELFFGEGSRLTVL.

The chain uses TRBV6-5 and TRBJ1-2; 12 bases map to TRBD1. After removal of 4 bases from V and 7 bases from J, the junction contained 7 bases not matched to a gene. The length of the CDR3 is 15 residues. The germline gives CDR1 MNHEY, CDR2 SVGAGI. CDR3 loop: CASSSQGQGAGGYTF. DNA for the CDR3: TGTGCCAGCAGTTCACAGGGACAGGGGGCCGGTGGCTACACCTTC.